A selection of T cell receptor beta chains follows, all from one sample in a study of response to subunit inactivated influenza vaccine. In TCRdb, the RT-PCR reads were re-called with MiXCR into one record per CDR3 protein. Among about 570,000 distinct CDR3 sequences listed, over 9% were seen once. These data are also associated with another study on T cells expressing NK-cell markers.

Source: PBMCs from blood, taken on the day of vaccination. The receptors stem from a man aged 50 or older who received an inactivated influenza vaccine. Both conserved end residues are part of each CDR3. Clone size appears in some rows only: once, few, many, or a class for an expanded clone.

cdr3_aa: CASSAEAGLTFLHTQYF; j_call: TRBJ2-3; cdr3_length: 17; clone_size: few; v_call: TRBV9
cdr3_aa: CASSIGTIPYEQYF; j_call: TRBJ2-7; cdr3_length: 14; clone_size: many; v_call: TRBV27
cdr3_aa: CASRLSGNTEAFF; j_call: TRBJ1-1; cdr3_length: 13; clone_size: many; v_call: TRBV5-1
cdr3_aa: CSVPGIQGQYF; j_call: TRBJ2-7; cdr3_length: 11; clone_size: .; v_call: TRBV29-1
cdr3_aa: CASSLVPDRGQAYEQYF; j_call: TRBJ2-7; cdr3_length: 17; clone_size: few; v_call: TRBV5-1
cdr3_aa: CASSSRTGPRGYEQFF; j_call: TRBJ2-1; cdr3_length: 16; clone_size: few; v_call: TRBV5-1
cdr3_aa: CASTTDFYGTQYF; j_call: TRBJ2-5; cdr3_length: 13; clone_size: once; v_call: TRBV6-2/TRBV6-3
cdr3_aa: CSAPTRGEHYNEQFF; j_call: TRBJ2-1; cdr3_length: 15; clone_size: .; v_call: TRBV20-1
cdr3_aa: CASSYSQGVTEQFF; j_call: TRBJ2-1; cdr3_length: 14; clone_size: .; v_call: TRBV12-3/TRBV12-4
cdr3_aa: CASSLEPTDTQYF; j_call: TRBJ2-3; cdr3_length: 13; clone_size: many; v_call: TRBV5-6
cdr3_aa: CASSRQPYYGYTF; j_call: TRBJ1-2; cdr3_length: 13; clone_size: .; v_call: TRBV6-1
cdr3_aa: CASSHGTTDYEQYF; j_call: TRBJ2-7; cdr3_length: 14; clone_size: few; v_call: TRBV4-3
cdr3_aa: CASSSSTGPYEQYF; j_call: TRBJ2-7; cdr3_length: 14; clone_size: few; v_call: TRBV5-1
cdr3_aa: CASSSSGIDTQYF; j_call: TRBJ2-3; cdr3_length: 13; clone_size: many; v_call: TRBV7-9
cdr3_aa: CASSLGVAGGSYNEQFF; j_call: TRBJ2-1; cdr3_length: 17; clone_size: few; v_call: TRBV11-2
cdr3_aa: CSALRGPRGQYF; j_call: TRBJ2-3; cdr3_length: 12; clone_size: few; v_call: TRBV20-1
cdr3_aa: CASSQVLETNYGYTF; j_call: TRBJ1-2; cdr3_length: 15; clone_size: .; v_call: TRBV16
cdr3_aa: CASSVGGLAGGTYEQYF; j_call: TRBJ2-7; cdr3_length: 17; clone_size: .; v_call: TRBV9
cdr3_aa: CASTSSEDSYYGYTF; j_call: TRBJ1-2; cdr3_length: 15; clone_size: few; v_call: TRBV7-9
cdr3_aa: CSARDLRSEQFF; j_call: TRBJ2-1; cdr3_length: 12; clone_size: many; v_call: TRBV20-1
cdr3_aa: CASSWGMTGLNTEAFF; j_call: TRBJ1-1; cdr3_length: 16; clone_size: many; v_call: TRBV11-1
cdr3_aa: CAISESSTSYGYTF; j_call: TRBJ1-2; cdr3_length: 14; clone_size: few; v_call: TRBV10-3
cdr3_aa: CASSLGTRRTDTQYF; j_call: TRBJ2-3; cdr3_length: 15; clone_size: .; v_call: TRBV7-6
cdr3_aa: CASRDGNSGNTIYF; j_call: TRBJ1-3; cdr3_length: 14; clone_size: few; v_call: TRBV5-1
cdr3_aa: CASSSRGGGIAEAFF; j_call: TRBJ1-1; cdr3_length: 15; clone_size: .; v_call: TRBV7-2
cdr3_aa: CASSPPGGPYNEQFF; j_call: TRBJ2-1; cdr3_length: 15; clone_size: few; v_call: TRBV12-3/TRBV12-4
cdr3_aa: CASSETLREIYNEQFF; j_call: TRBJ2-1; cdr3_length: 16; clone_size: .; v_call: TRBV2
cdr3_aa: CSARDTSNQPQHF; j_call: TRBJ1-5; cdr3_length: 13; clone_size: many; v_call: TRBV20-1
cdr3_aa: CSVAPDTYNEQFF; j_call: TRBJ2-1; cdr3_length: 13; clone_size: few; v_call: TRBV29-1
cdr3_aa: CSGRDSNEKLFF; j_call: TRBJ1-4; cdr3_length: 12; clone_size: few; v_call: TRBV29-1
cdr3_aa: CASGLYPYTGELFF; j_call: TRBJ2-2; cdr3_length: 14; clone_size: once; v_call: TRBV12-5
cdr3_aa: CASGCTSGSTGELFF; j_call: TRBJ2-2; cdr3_length: 15; clone_size: .; v_call: TRBV2
cdr3_aa: CASSPDRDSAPLHF; j_call: TRBJ1-6; cdr3_length: 14; clone_size: .; v_call: TRBV7-9
cdr3_aa: CSATTNEKLFF; j_call: TRBJ1-4; cdr3_length: 11; clone_size: many; v_call: TRBV20-1
cdr3_aa: CASSLVALDTEAFF; j_call: TRBJ1-1; cdr3_length: 14; clone_size: .; v_call: TRBV12-3/TRBV12-4
cdr3_aa: CASSDYKGTPLANTGELFF; j_call: TRBJ2-2; cdr3_length: 19; clone_size: .; v_call: TRBV6-1
cdr3_aa: CSVTAAPISYEQYF; j_call: TRBJ2-7; cdr3_length: 14; clone_size: few; v_call: TRBV29-1
cdr3_aa: CASSPPGTGIVKNIQYF; j_call: TRBJ2-4; cdr3_length: 17; clone_size: .; v_call: TRBV18
cdr3_aa: CAWIPLGGNYGYTF; j_call: TRBJ1-2; cdr3_length: 14; clone_size: .; v_call: TRBV30
cdr3_aa: CASTLPDRNTEAFF; j_call: TRBJ1-1; cdr3_length: 14; clone_size: few; v_call: TRBV28